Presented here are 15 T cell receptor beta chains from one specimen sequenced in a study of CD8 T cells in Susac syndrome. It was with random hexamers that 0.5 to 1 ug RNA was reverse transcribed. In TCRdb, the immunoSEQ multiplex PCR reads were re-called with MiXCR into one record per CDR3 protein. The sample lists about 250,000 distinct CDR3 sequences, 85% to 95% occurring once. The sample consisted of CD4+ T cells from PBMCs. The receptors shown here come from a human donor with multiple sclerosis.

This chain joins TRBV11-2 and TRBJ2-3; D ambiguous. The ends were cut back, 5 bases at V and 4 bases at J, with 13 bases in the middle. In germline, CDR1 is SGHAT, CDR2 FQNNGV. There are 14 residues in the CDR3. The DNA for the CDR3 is TGTGCCAGCAGCCCCCGAGCCACCGCAGATACGCAGTATTTT. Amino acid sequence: CASSPRATADTQYF.

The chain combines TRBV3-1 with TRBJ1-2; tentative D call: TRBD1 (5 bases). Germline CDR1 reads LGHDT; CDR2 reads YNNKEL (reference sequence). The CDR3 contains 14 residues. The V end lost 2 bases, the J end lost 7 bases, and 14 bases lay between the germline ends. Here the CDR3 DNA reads TGTGCCAGCAGCCAACCGGCGGGGACGATTGGCTACACCTTC. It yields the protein CASSQPAGTIGYTF. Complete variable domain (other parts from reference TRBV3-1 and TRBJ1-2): DTAVSQTPKYLVTQMGNDKSIKCEQNLGHDTMYWYKQDSKKFLKIMFSYNNKELIINETVPNRFSPKSPDKAHLNLHINSLELGDSAVYFCASSQPAGTIGYTFGSGTRLTVV.

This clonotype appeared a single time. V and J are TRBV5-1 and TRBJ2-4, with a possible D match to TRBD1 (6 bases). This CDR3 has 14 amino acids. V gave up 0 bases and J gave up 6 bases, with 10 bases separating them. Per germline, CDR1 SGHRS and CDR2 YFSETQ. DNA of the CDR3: TGCGCCAGCAGCTTGGAAGGCAGGGGAAACATTCAGTACTTC. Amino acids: CASSLEGRGNIQYF.

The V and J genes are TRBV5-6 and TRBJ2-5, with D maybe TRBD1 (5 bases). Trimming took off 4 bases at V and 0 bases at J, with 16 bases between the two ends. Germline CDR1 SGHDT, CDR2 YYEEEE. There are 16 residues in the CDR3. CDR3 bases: TGTGCCAGCAGCCGCCCCGACAGAATCTACCAAGAGACCCAGTACTTC. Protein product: CASSRPDRIYQETQYF.

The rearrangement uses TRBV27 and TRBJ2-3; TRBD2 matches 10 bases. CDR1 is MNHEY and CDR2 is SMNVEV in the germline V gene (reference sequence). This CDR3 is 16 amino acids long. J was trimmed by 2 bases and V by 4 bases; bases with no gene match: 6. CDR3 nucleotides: TGTGCCAGCAGTTCGAGACTAGCGGGCAACACAGATACGCAGTATTTT. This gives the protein CASSSRLAGNTDTQYF.

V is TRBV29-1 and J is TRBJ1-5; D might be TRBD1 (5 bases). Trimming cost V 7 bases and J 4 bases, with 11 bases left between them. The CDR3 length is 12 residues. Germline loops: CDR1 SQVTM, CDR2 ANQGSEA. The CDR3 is CSAGEGNQPQHF. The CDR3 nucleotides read TGCAGCGCCGGGGAGGGGAATCAGCCCCAGCATTTT.

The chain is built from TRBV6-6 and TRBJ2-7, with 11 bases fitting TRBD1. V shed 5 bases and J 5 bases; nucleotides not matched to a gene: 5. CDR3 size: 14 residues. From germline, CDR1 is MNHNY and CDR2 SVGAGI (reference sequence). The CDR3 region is CASSTRTGGDEQYV. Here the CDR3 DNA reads TGTGCCAGCAGTACACGGACAGGGGGCGACGAGCAGTACGTC.

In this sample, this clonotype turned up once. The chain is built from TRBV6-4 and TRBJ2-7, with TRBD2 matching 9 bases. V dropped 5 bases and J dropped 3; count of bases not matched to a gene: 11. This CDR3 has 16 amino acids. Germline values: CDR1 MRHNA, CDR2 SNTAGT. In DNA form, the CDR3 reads TGTGCCAGCAGTCCCCGACTAGCGGAGCATGTCTACGAGCAGTACGTC. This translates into CASSPRLAEHVYEQYV.

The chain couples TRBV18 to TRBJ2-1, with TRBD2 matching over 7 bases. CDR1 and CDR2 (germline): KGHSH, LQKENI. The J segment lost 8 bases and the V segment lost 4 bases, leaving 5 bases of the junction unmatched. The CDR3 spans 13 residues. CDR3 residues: CASSLTSPDEQFF. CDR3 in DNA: TGTGCCAGCTCACTGACTAGCCCAGATGAGCAGTTCTTC.

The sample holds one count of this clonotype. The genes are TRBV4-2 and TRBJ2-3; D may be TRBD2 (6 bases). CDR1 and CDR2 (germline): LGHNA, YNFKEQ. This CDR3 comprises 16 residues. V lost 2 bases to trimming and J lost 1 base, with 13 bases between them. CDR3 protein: CASSQSTLAGTDTQYF. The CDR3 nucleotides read TGTGCCAGCAGCCAATCGACACTAGCCGGCACAGATACGCAGTATTTT.

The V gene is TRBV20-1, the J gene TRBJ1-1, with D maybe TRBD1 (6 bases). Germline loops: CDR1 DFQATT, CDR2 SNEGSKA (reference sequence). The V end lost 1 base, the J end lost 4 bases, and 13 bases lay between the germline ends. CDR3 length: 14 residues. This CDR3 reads CSARGGLGSTEAFF. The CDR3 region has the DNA TGCAGTGCTAGAGGGGGGCTGGGGAGCACTGAAGCTTTCTTT.

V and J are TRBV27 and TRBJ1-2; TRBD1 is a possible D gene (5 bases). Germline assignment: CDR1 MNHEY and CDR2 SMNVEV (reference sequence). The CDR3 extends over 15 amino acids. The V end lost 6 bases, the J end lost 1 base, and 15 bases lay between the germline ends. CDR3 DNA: TGTGCCAGCAGCGGACGGGACCGAGATAACTATGGCTACACCTTC. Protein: CASSGRDRDNYGYTF.

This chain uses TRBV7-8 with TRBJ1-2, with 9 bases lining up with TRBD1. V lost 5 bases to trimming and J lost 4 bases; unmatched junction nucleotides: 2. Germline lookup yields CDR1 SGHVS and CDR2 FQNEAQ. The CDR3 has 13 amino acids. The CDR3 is CASSDRGAYGYTF. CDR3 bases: TGTGCCAGCAGCGACAGGGGGGCCTATGGCTACACCTTC.

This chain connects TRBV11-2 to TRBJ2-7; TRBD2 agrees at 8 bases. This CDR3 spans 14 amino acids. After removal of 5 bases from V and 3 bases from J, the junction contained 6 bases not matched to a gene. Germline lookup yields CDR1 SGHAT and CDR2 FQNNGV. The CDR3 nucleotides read TGTGCCAGCAGCATCCTCAGCGGGGGCTACGAGCAGTACTTC. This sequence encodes CASSILSGGYEQYF. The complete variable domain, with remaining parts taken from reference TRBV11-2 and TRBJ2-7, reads EAGVAQSPRYKIIEKRQSVAFWCNPISGHATLYWYQQILGQGPKLLIQFQNNGVVDDSQLPKDRFSAERLKGVDSTLKIQPAKLEDSAVYLCASSILSGGYEQYFGPGTRLTVT.

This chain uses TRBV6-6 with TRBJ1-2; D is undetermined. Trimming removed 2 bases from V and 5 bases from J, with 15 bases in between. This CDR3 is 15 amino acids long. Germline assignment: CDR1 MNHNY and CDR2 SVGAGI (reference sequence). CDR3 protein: CASSYAGLDGYGYTF. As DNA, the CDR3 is TGTGCCAGCAGTTACGCAGGCCTGGACGGATATGGCTACACCTTC.